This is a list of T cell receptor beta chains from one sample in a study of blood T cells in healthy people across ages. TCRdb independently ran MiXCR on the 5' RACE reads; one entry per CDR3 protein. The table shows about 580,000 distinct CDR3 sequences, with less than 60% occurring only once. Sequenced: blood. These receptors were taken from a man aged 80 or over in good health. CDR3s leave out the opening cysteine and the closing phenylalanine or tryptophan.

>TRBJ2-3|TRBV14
ASSHDTGTAADTQY
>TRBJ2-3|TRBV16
ASSRTGQRPDTQY
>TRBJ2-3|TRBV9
ASSERSGRASADTQY
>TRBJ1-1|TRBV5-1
ASSLDVSELMNTEAF
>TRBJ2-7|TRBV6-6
AGSYSSPGESYEQY
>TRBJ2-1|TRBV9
ASSVVSGLSSYNEQF
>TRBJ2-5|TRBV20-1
SARRLAGVTYEQY
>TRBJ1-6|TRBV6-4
ASSAGTYNEALH
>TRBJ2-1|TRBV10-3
AINQGGRNEQF
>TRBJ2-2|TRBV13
ASSLTAQQGAKGGELF
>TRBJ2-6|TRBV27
ASSSGLGGNPGANVLT
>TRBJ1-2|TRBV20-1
SARALKNLDRESGYT
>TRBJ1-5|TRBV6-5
ASSPVSGQGKGQPQH
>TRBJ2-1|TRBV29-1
SVERGTSYNEQF
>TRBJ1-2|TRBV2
ASSPQVKDGYT
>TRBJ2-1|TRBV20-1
SGGGWAEQGNEQF
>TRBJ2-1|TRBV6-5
ASTKGRNNEQF
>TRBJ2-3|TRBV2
ASRKLAGFSDTQY
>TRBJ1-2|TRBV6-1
ASSRSGTVVYGYT
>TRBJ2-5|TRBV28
ASSPSPGLQETQY
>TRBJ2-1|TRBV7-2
ASSKTGTSGGYNEQF
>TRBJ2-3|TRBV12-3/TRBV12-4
ASSHGTVTDTQY
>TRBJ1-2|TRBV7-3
ASSLGPTSYGYT
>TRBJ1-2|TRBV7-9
ASSRQGPYT
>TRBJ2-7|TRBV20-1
SARGGGSGQGAHEQY
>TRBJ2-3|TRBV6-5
ASTRGGGSDTQY
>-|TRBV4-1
ASSQDIWQGSSYEQY
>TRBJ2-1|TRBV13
ASSWSLGGAQYNEQF
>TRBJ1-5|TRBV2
ATRPGFSNQPQH
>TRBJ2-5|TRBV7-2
ASSLDRARETQY
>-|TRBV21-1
ASPLWRGAVETQY
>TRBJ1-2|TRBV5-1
ASSMGPNYGYT
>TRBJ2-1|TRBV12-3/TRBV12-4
ASSDSYYEQF
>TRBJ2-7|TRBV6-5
ASSYRQAPYEQY
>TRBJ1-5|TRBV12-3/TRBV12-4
ASSLGGAGSNQPQH
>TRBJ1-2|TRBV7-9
ASSFAGAVYGYT
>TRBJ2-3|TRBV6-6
ASSSETPDTQY
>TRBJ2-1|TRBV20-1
SATTSGRGSEQF
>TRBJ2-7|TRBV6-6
ASSPGTWEQY
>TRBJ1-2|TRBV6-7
ASRHDTDYGYT
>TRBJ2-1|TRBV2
ASSGEGPGVNEQF
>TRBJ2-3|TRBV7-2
ASSLEARVTDTQY
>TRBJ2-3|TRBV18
ASSFSASRDSGDTQY
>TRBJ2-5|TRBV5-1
ASSLQRAEETQY
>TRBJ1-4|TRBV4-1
ASSTGPQGANEKLF
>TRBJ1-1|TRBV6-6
ASSSTGGAATEAF
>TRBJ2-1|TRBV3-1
ASSQEGQGAVDEQF
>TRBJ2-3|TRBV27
ASTSFFGESTDTQY
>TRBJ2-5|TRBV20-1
SATGTLQETQY
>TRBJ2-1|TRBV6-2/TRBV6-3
ASRTSGLAGDNEQF
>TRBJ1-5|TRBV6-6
VSLDERQPQH
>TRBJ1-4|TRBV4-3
ASSQGGLGMNEKLF
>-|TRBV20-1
SAEGGEGGETQY
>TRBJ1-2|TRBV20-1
SATTENYGYT
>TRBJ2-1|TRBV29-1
SVSPRELNEQF
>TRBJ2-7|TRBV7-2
ASSWRTGADEQY
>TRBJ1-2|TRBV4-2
ASSQVGWDGYT